Below, 17 T cell receptor beta chains from the same sample are listed, as sequenced in a study of cytomegalovirus exposure and HLA in healthy donors. The primer mix had 60 Vbeta and 13 Jbeta primers. The table came from immunoSEQ multiplex PCR; TCRdb's copy has only in-frame clones and leaves some out. In the table there are roughly 200,000 clones, 65% to 90% of which are singletons. Input material: PBMCs. Every receptor here comes from a woman younger than 45 in good health and CMV-seronegative.

This chain connects TRBV28 to TRBJ1-6; weak D call: TRBD1 (5 bases). Germline V gene lookup returns CDR1 MDHEN and CDR2 SYDVKM. Trimming stripped 5 bases from V and 5 bases from J, with 13 bases between. The CDR3 runs 15 residues. The CDR3 DNA reads TGTGCCAGCAGTGGGGGGGGGTGGAATAATTCACCCCTCCACTTT. It yields the protein CASSGGGWNNSPLHF.

V gene TRBV11-1 combines with J gene TRBJ2-7, with D possibly being TRBD2 (6 bases). This CDR3 is built from 14 residues. Germline CDR1 SGHAT, CDR2 FQDESV (reference sequence). Deletions cut 7 bases from V and 5 bases from J, with 18 bases between. The CDR3 DNA reads as TGTGCCAGCACCCCGGAGGGAGCCAGCAACGAGCAGTACTTC. It yields the protein CASTPEGASNEQYF.

This chain connects TRBV7-9 to TRBJ2-1; no clear D. Germline assignment: CDR1 SEHNR and CDR2 FQNEAQ (reference sequence). The CDR3 extends over 14 amino acids. The V and J ends lost 7 bases and 2 bases respectively, with 12 bases between them. CDR3 nucleotide sequence: TGTGCCAGCAACAACATACCCACCTACAATGAGCAGTTCTTC. Amino acid sequence: CASNNIPTYNEQFF.

The V gene is TRBV6-1, the J gene TRBJ2-7, with 8 bases that match TRBD2. Germline trimming cut 5 bases from V and 4 bases from J; bases unmatched to any gene: 4. Per the germline V gene, CDR1 is MNHNS and CDR2 is SASEGT. The CDR3 is made up of 13 amino acids. The CDR3 bases are TGTGCCAGCAGTCGGGCTAGCGGGTACGAGCAGTACTTC. Translation gives CASSRASGYEQYF.

The chain uses TRBV28 and TRBJ2-1, with TRBD1 identical over 10 bases. This CDR3 has 17 residues. With V trimmed by 5 bases and J by 4 bases, 11 bases remained unmatched. Germline-derived CDR1 and CDR2 are MDHEN and SYDVKM. The CDR3 region is CASSPEGQGTPYNEQFF. The CDR3 DNA reads TGTGCCAGCAGTCCCGAGGGACAGGGGACTCCATACAATGAGCAGTTCTTC.

This clone came up a few times. V is TRBV5-1 and J is TRBJ2-5, with D possibly matching TRBD1 (6 bases). The V end was cut by 0 bases, the J end by 3 bases, with 6 bases between. Germline V gives CDR1 SGHRS, CDR2 YFSETQ. CDR3 length equals 13 residues. CDR3 sequence (DNA): TGCGCCAGCAGCTTGGGGACAGAAGAGACCCAGTACTTC. It translates to CASSLGTEETQYF.

As to this clone: This CDR3 is also generated by other DNA sequences in the sample. The V and J genes are TRBV27 and TRBJ1-5; D gene uncertain. V shed 2 bases and J shed 2 bases, with 4 bases lying between them. Germline loops: CDR1 MNHEY, CDR2 SMNVEV (reference sequence). There are 13 residues in the CDR3. CDR3 loop: CASSLTGNQPQHF. The CDR3 region has the DNA TGTGCCAGCAGTTTAACAGGCAATCAGCCCCAGCATTTT.

This clone has a single count. V gene TRBV7-9 combines with J gene TRBJ1-4, with no clear D. Trimming removed 6 bases at V and 5 bases at J, with 10 bases between. The germline V gene encodes CDR1 SEHNR and CDR2 FQNEAQ (reference sequence). CDR3 length: 13 amino acids. The CDR3 region is CASSSSLNEKLFF. DNA of the CDR3: TGTGCCAGCAGTAGCAGCTTAAATGAAAAACTGTTTTTT. The variable domain in full, completed from reference TRBV7-9 and TRBJ1-4, reads DTGVSQNPRHKITKRGQNVTFRCDPISEHNRLYWYRQTLGQGPEFLTYFQNEAQLEKSRLLSDRFSAERPKGSFSTLEIQRTEQGDSAMYLCASSSSLNEKLFFGSGTQLSVL.

This clone was counted only a few times. The CDR3 DNA reads as TGTGCCAGCAGCTTAGGGAGAGAGCAGTACTTC. This encodes CASSLGREQYF. This chain links TRBV11-2 with TRBJ2-7; D is ambiguous. The CDR3 consists of 11 residues. The germline gives CDR1 SGHAT, CDR2 FQNNGV. Trimming removed 1 base from V and 7 bases from J, with 5 bases in between.

The V call is TRBV19, the J call TRBJ2-3, with D uncertain. Germline assignment: CDR1 LNHDA and CDR2 SQIVND (reference sequence). The CDR3 consists of 14 residues. V was pared by 3 bases and J by 4 bases, with 11 bases between. The CDR3 DNA reads as TGTGCCAGTAGTATTGCTACAGCACCAGATACGCAGTATTTT. Protein sequence: CASSIATAPDTQYF.

The V and J genes are TRBV5-1 and TRBJ2-7, with D perhaps matching TRBD1 (5 bases). The length of the CDR3 is 14 residues. Trimming took off 0 bases at V and 4 bases at J, with 11 bases between the two ends. From germline, CDR1 is SGHRS and CDR2 YFSETQ. The CDR3 coding sequence is TGCGCCAGCAGCTTGGAAGGGGCTTTATACGAGCAGTACTTC. Protein sequence: CASSLEGALYEQYF.

The table lists this clone with a count of one. V and J are TRBV28 and TRBJ2-7; 7 bases line up with TRBD1. Germline lookup yields CDR1 MDHEN and CDR2 SYDVKM. CDR3 size: 11 residues. With 8 bases clipped from V and 4 bases from J, the junction kept 2 bases outside the gene matches. CDR3 sequence reads: CASQQGYEQYF. The CDR3 coding sequence is TGTGCCAGCCAACAGGGGTACGAGCAGTACTTC.

This clone appeared a few times. J is TRBJ1-4 and V is TRBV7-8, with D tentatively TRBD1 (6 bases). The V end was cut by 5 bases, the J end by 5 bases, with 21 bases between. Germline CDR1 is SGHVS and CDR2 is FQNEAQ. This CDR3 comprises 17 residues. The CDR3 nucleotides are TGTGCCAGCAGCCCAGGCGGGGGGCAGGCGCGAAATGAAAAACTGTTTTTT. It specifies CASSPGGGQARNEKLFF.

This sequence joins TRBV7-9 and TRBJ2-2, with 10 bases that match TRBD1. Germline V gives CDR1 SEHNR, CDR2 FQNEAQ (reference sequence). The CDR3 length is 18 residues. V dropped 3 bases and J dropped 0; count of bases not matched to a gene: 7. CDR3 coding DNA: TGTGCCAGCAGCTTCGGACAGGGGGGGAATGCGAACACCGGGGAGCTGTTTTTT. It codes for CASSFGQGGNANTGELFF.

The CDR3 coding sequence is TGTGCCACCAGCAAATTAGCGGGAGTCTACAATGAGCAGTTCTTC. Translation: CATSKLAGVYNEQFF. V usage is TRBV15 and J usage is TRBJ2-1; 9 nucleotides match TRBD2. Unmatched junction bases numbered 4, after V lost 4 bases and J lost 3 bases. Germline CDR1 is LNHNV and CDR2 is YYDKDF (reference sequence). The CDR3 loop spans 15 amino acids. Variable domain in full (rest from reference TRBV15 and TRBJ2-1): DAMVIQNPRYQVTQFGKPVTLSCSQTLNHNVMYWYQQKSSQAPKLLFHYYDKDFNNEADTPDNFQSRRPNTSFCFLDIRSPGLGDTAMYLCATSKLAGVYNEQFFGPGTRLTVL.

This chain joins TRBV2 and TRBJ2-1; possible D gene TRBD2, 5 bases. Trimming took 4 bases from V and 6 from J, leaving 13 bases between them. This CDR3 comprises 14 residues. Germline V gene lookup returns CDR1 SNHLY and CDR2 FYNNEI. CDR3 region: CASSALTIFNEQFF. The CDR3 DNA reads TGTGCCAGCAGTGCCCTGACTATATTCAATGAGCAGTTCTTC.

The rearrangement links TRBV4-1 to TRBJ2-3; 7 nucleotides match TRBD1. Germline trimming cut 2 bases from V and 4 bases from J; bases unmatched to any gene: 9. The CDR3 is made up of 16 amino acids. Germline V gene sequence: CDR1 MGHRA, CDR2 YSYEKL. CDR3 nucleotides: TGCGCCAGCAGCCAAACAACAGGGGCGTCGGCAGATACGCAGTATTTT. It yields the protein CASSQTTGASADTQYF.